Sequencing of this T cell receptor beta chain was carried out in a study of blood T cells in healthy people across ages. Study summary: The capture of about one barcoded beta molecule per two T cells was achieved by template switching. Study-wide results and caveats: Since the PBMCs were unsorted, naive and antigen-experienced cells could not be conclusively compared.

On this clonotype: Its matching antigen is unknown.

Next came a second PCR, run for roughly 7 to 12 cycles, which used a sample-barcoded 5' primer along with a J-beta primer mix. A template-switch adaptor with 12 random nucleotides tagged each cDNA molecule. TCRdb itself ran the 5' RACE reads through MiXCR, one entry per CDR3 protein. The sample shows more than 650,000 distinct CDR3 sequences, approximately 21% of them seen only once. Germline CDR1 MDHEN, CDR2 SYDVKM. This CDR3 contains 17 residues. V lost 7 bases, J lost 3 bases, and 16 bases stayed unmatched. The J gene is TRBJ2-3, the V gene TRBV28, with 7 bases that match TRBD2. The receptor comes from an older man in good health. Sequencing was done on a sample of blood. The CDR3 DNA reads TGTGCCAGCACCACGAGGGAGCGGGGAATGACAACAGATACGCAGTATTTT. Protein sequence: CASTTRERGMTTDTQYF. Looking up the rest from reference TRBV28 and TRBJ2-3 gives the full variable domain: DVKVTQSSRYLVKRTGEKVFLECVQDMDHENMFWYRQDPGLGLRLIYFSYDVKMKEKGDIPEGYSVSREKKERFSLILESASTNQTSMYLCASTTRERGMTTDTQYFGPGTRLTVL.